This T cell receptor beta chain was retrieved from a study of patients and donors after allogeneic stem cell transplantation. TCRdb redid the calling of the RT-PCR reads with MiXCR, one entry per CDR3 protein. This sample carries roughly 200,000 distinct CDR3 sequences, around two fifths of them seen once, and the ten largest clones take approximately 10%. This clonotype came up a few times. The TCR was taken from a human donor who was either an allogeneic HSCT recipient or a stem cell or donor lymphocyte infusion donor (not recorded which). It is not recorded whose cells these are; they may come from a transplant donor. The sample was blood, either unsorted or a sorted T cell fraction (not recorded which).

The CDR3 protein is CASSLGSGEQFF. DNA for the CDR3: TGCGCCAGCAGCTTGGGGAGTGGTGAGCAGTTCTTC. This chain joins TRBV5-1 and TRBJ2-1, with D unresolved. In germline, CDR1 is SGHRS, CDR2 YFSETQ. The CDR3 length is 12 residues. V lost 0 bases, J lost 9 bases, and 7 bases lay in between.